The 24 T cell receptor beta chains listed next were all sequenced from one sample in a study of graft-versus-host responses after intestinal transplantation. Antigens of these TCRs are unknown. Produced via immunoSEQ multiplex PCR; TCRdb's table is partial and in-frame only. The sample has over 55,000 clones, approximately 80% seen once. The input for sequencing was unstimulated CD4+ T cells sorted from spleen or lymph node cells, taken before transplant. These receptors originate from a human donor who was the organ donor for an intestinal transplant.

The rearrangement joins TRBV29-1 to TRBJ2-2; a weak D match, TRBD2 (5 bases). Germline V gene sequence: CDR1 SQVTM, CDR2 ANQGSEA. V was trimmed by 3 bases and J by 4 bases, leaving 18 bases between them. The CDR3 has 16 residues. The CDR3 nucleotides are TGCAGCGTTGAGATCGGTGAGGGAATGGGCACCGGGGAGCTGTTTTTT. It specifies CSVEIGEGMGTGELFF.

V is TRBV6-1 and J is TRBJ1-1, with D unclear. The length of the CDR3 is 12 residues. V was trimmed by 9 bases and J by 1 base, leaving 9 bases between them. Germline V gene lookup returns CDR1 MNHNS and CDR2 SASEGT. The CDR3 is CASQEGNTEAFF. In DNA, the CDR3 is TGTGCCAGTCAAGAGGGGAACACTGAAGCTTTCTTT.

The chain is built from TRBV7-2 and TRBJ1-6; 7 bases agree with TRBD1. V lost 2 bases and J lost 5; bases outside the gene matches: 9. The CDR3 length is 17 residues. Per germline, CDR1 SGHTA and CDR2 FQGNSA. The CDR3 DNA reads as TGTGCCAGCAGCTTAAAGGCAGGGGGTGGCCATAATTCACCCCTCCACTTT. Amino acids: CASSLKAGGGHNSPLHF.

The V and J genes are TRBV15 and TRBJ2-3; TRBD1 might be the D (6 bases). Trimming removed 11 bases at V and 2 bases at J, with 17 bases between. Germline CDR1 and CDR2: LNHNV and YYDKDF (reference sequence). The CDR3 contains 14 residues. The CDR3 nucleotides are TGTGCCTCAAGTCACTGGGACAACACAGATACGCAGTATTTT. Protein sequence: CASSHWDNTDTQYF.

This clone showed up just a few times. For the CDR3, the DNA is TGTGCCAGCAGTTTAGAGAGCCCGAGGACAGGGGGCGCGGGAACCCAGTACTTC. Its protein product is CASSLESPRTGGAGTQYF. The chain carries TRBV27 and TRBJ2-5; 11 bases align to TRBD1. The CDR3 consists of 18 residues. With V trimmed by 2 bases and J by 8 bases, 16 bases remained unmatched. Per germline, CDR1 MNHEY and CDR2 SMNVEV (reference sequence).

V is TRBV4-2 and J is TRBJ2-1; D gene uncertain. Germline CDR1 and CDR2: LGHNA and YNFKEQ. The CDR3 is 14 amino acids. The V gene lost 0 bases and the J gene lost 3 bases, with 6 bases spanning the gap. CDR3 DNA sequence: TGTGCCAGCAGCCAAGAACTACACTACAATGAGCAGTTCTTC. It yields the protein CASSQELHYNEQFF.

The V and J genes are TRBV6-1 and TRBJ1-1, with no clear D. CDR3 size: 12 residues. Trimming pared 8 bases from V and 4 bases from J, leaving 11 bases between. Per the germline V gene, CDR1 is MNHNS and CDR2 is SASEGT. CDR3 nucleotides: TGTGCCAGCTCCTCGCCAGGCACTGAAGCTTTCTTT. Translated, it gives CASSSPGTEAFF.

The chain carries TRBV18 and TRBJ2-5; 7 positions agree with TRBD1. This CDR3 comprises 13 residues. Trimming removed 4 bases from V and 5 bases from J; junction bases left unmatched: 4. Looked up from germline, CDR1 is KGHSH and CDR2 is LQKENI. CDR3 sequence: CASSLGQEETQYF. CDR3 DNA: TGTGCCAGCTCACTTGGACAGGAGGAGACCCAGTACTTC.

V gene TRBV5-5 combines with J gene TRBJ1-1; no clear D gene. This CDR3 is built from 13 residues. V was pared by 0 bases and J by 4 bases, with 7 bases between. CDR1 is SGHKS and CDR2 is YYEKEE in the germline V gene (reference sequence). Here the CDR3 reads CASSLGILTEAFF. DNA for the CDR3: TGTGCCAGCAGCTTGGGTATTCTCACTGAAGCTTTCTTT.

The chain links TRBV4-2 to TRBJ1-2; no clear D gene. The CDR3 has 14 residues. Trimming took off 1 base at V and 4 bases at J, with 10 bases between the two ends. Germline assignment: CDR1 LGHNA and CDR2 YNFKEQ. In nucleotides, the CDR3 is TGTGCCAGCAGCCAAGGATCGGAGCTCTATGGCTACACCTTC. As protein: CASSQGSELYGYTF.

This clone has a handful of counts. This chain uses TRBV6-1 with TRBJ2-5, with D possibly being TRBD2 (5 bases). V gave up 7 bases and J gave up 4 bases, with 13 bases separating them. This CDR3 is 13 amino acids long. From germline, CDR1 is MNHNS and CDR2 SASEGT. CDR3 residues: CASNSLAGETQYF. The DNA for the CDR3 is TGTGCCAGCAATAGTCTAGCCGGAGAGACCCAGTACTTC.

In this sample, this clone turned up a few times. The same CDR3 is also encoded by other DNA sequences in this sample. This rearrangement joins TRBV7-2 to TRBJ2-5; 14 positions match TRBD2. With V trimmed by 2 bases and J by 4 bases, 9 bases remained unmatched. The CDR3 has 18 amino acids. Per germline, CDR1 SGHTA and CDR2 FQGNSA. Written as DNA, the CDR3 is TGTGCCAGCAGCTTAAGATCCAGACTAGCGGGGGGGGGAGAGACCCAGTACTTC. It is translated as CASSLRSRLAGGGETQYF.

V usage is TRBV18 and J usage is TRBJ1-4, with 8 bases identical to TRBD1. The CDR3 covers 14 residues. Germline V CDR1 and CDR2: KGHSH, LQKENI. V shed 2 bases and J 7 bases; nucleotides not matched to a gene: 3. CDR3 loop: CASSPVQGVEKLFF. CDR3 coding DNA: TGTGCCAGCTCACCAGTACAGGGGGTTGAAAAACTGTTTTTT.

The chain is built from TRBV9 and TRBJ1-2, with 8 positions matching TRBD1. Germline CDR1 SGDLS, CDR2 YYNGEE. V lost 0 bases to trimming and J lost 2 bases; unmatched junction nucleotides: 12. This CDR3 comprises 18 residues. The CDR3 DNA sequence: TGTGCCAGCAGCGTAGCAGCCGACAGGGGACGGAGGAACTATGGCTACACCTTC. This sequence encodes CASSVAADRGRRNYGYTF. The entire variable domain, with the rest obtained from reference TRBV9 and TRBJ1-2, is as follows: DSGVTQTPKHLITATGQRVTLRCSPRSGDLSVYWYQQSLDQGLQFLIQYYNGEERAKGNILERFSAQQFPDLHSELNLSSLELGDSALYFCASSVAADRGRRNYGYTFGSGTRLTVV.

This chain connects TRBV5-1 to TRBJ2-3, with TRBD2 matching 8 bases. Germline V gene lookup returns CDR1 SGHRS and CDR2 YFSETQ. V trimming: 4 bases; J trimming: 4 bases; junction bases outside the gene matches: 8. This CDR3 spans 15 amino acids. CDR3 nucleotide sequence: TGCGCCAGCAGCCCGGATTCGGGGGGGCCAGATACGCAGTATTTT. It specifies CASSPDSGGPDTQYF.

The rearrangement links TRBV28 to TRBJ1-5; D call uncertain. V lost 4 bases to trimming and J lost 3 bases, with 10 bases between them. Looked up from germline, CDR1 is MDHEN and CDR2 is SYDVKM. This CDR3 comprises 14 residues. CDR3 amino acids: CASSSLWPNQPQHF. Here the CDR3 DNA reads TGTGCCAGCAGTTCGCTTTGGCCCAATCAGCCCCAGCATTTT.

The genes are TRBV5-1 and TRBJ2-2; a possible D gene is TRBD1 (6 bases). Germline V gene data show CDR1 as SGHRS and CDR2 as YFSETQ. The CDR3 runs 16 residues. V was clipped by 1 base and J by 1 base, with 11 bases between them. The CDR3 nucleotides read TGCGCCAGCAGCTTGATCCAGGGGATGAACACCGGGGAGCTGTTTTTT. This encodes CASSLIQGMNTGELFF.

The chain links TRBV5-1 to TRBJ2-3; D is perhaps TRBD1 (5 bases). This CDR3 comprises 14 residues. V was cut by 0 bases and J by 4 bases, with 9 bases left in between. CDR1 and CDR2 from the germline V gene are SGHRS and YFSETQ. Here the CDR3 reads CASSLDSRADTQYF. As DNA, the CDR3 is TGCGCCAGCAGCTTGGATTCCAGGGCAGATACGCAGTATTTT.

The rearrangement links TRBV28 to TRBJ1-2; D possibly corresponds to TRBD1 (6 bases). Germline V CDR1 and CDR2: MDHEN, SYDVKM. V was trimmed by 7 bases and J by 3 bases, leaving 9 bases between them. The CDR3 contains 12 residues. DNA for the CDR3: TGTGCCAGCAACCAGGGGTACTATGGCTACACCTTC. Encoded protein: CASNQGYYGYTF.

The chain employs TRBV2 and TRBJ1-6; the match to TRBD1 covers 8 bases. Germline CDR1 is SNHLY and CDR2 is FYNNEI. The ends lost 3 bases at V and 11 bases at J; junction bases unmatched: 9. This CDR3 region has 15 residues. The CDR3 DNA sequence: TGTGCCAGCAGTGAGGAACAGGGGGTGGGTACACCCCTCCACTTT. Protein: CASSEEQGVGTPLHF.

J is TRBJ2-3 and V is TRBV6-5; TRBD1 agrees at 9 bases. Germline-derived CDR1 and CDR2 are MNHEY and SVGAGI. The CDR3 has 15 amino acids. Losses at the gene ends were 2 bases for V and 4 bases for J; bases not matched to a gene: 4. CDR3 bases: TGTGCCAGCAGTTACGGGACAGGGCTTCCAGATACGCAGTATTTT. Amino acid sequence: CASSYGTGLPDTQYF.

There are a few counts of this clone. The CDR3 bases are TGTGCCAGCAGCTTGAAATCGACAGGGATTACGCAGTATTTT. It codes for CASSLKSTGITQYF. This chain connects TRBV11-2 to TRBJ2-3, with 7 positions matching TRBD1. The CDR3 length is 14 residues. Germline V gene sequence: CDR1 SGHAT, CDR2 FQNNGV. Unmatched junction bases numbered 8, after V lost 3 bases and J lost 8 bases. Together with reference TRBV11-2 and TRBJ2-3, the CDR3 gives the full variable domain: EAGVAQSPRYKIIEKRQSVAFWCNPISGHATLYWYQQILGQGPKLLIQFQNNGVVDDSQLPKDRFSAERLKGVDSTLKIQPAKLEDSAVYLCASSLKSTGITQYFGPGTRLTVL.

This clone was counted a few times. Other DNA sequences in the same sample also yield this CDR3. The chain links TRBV27 to TRBJ1-2; 8 bases are a match to TRBD1. The CDR3 length is 13 residues. CDR1 MNHEY and CDR2 SMNVEV come from the germline V gene (reference sequence). The trim removed 5 bases at V and 6 bases at J, leaving 5 bases unmatched. The CDR3 spells CASSLRTGHGYTF. CDR3 nucleotides: TGTGCCAGCAGTCTCAGGACAGGGCATGGCTACACCTTC.

This rearrangement joins TRBV7-6 to TRBJ2-1, with unresolved D. Germline CDR1 and CDR2: SGHVS and FNYEAQ. The length of the CDR3 is 13 residues. V lost 8 bases to trimming and J lost 6 bases, with 14 bases between them. The CDR3 DNA reads as TGTGCCAGCGGTGCTTTCCCCGGCAATGAGCAGTTCTTC. Its protein is CASGAFPGNEQFF.